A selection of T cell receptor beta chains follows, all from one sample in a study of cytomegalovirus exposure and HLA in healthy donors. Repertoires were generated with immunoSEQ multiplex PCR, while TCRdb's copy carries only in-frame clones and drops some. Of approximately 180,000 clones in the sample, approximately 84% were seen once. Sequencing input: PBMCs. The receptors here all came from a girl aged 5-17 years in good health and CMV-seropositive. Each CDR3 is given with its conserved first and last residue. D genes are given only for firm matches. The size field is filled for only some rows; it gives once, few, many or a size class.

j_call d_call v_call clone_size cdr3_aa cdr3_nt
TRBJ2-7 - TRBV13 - CASSLAGRLGLKDEQYF TGTGCCAGCAGCTTAGCAGGGAGGTTAGGGTTAAAGGACGAGCAGTACTTC
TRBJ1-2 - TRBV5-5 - CASSNGHNYGYTF TGTGCCAGCAGCAACGGACATAACTATGGCTACACCTTC
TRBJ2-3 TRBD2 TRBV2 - CASSIAGAGGDTQYF TGTGCCAGCAGTATAGCGGGGGCGGGGGGAGATACGCAGTATTTT
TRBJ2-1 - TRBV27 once CASRIGTGSYNEQFF TGTGCCAGCCGGATCGGGACTGGTTCCTACAATGAGCAGTTCTTC
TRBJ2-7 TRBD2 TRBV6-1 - CASNLAGHAYEQYF TGTGCCAGCAATCTAGCGGGGCACGCCTACGAGCAGTACTTC
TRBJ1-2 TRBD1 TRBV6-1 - CASSPQDRGFGYTF TGTGCCAGCAGTCCGCAGGACAGGGGATTTGGCTACACCTTC
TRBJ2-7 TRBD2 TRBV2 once CASSEGGRGRSSYEQYF TGTGCCAGCAGTGAAGGGGGGAGGGGAAGGAGCTCCTACGAGCAGTACTTC
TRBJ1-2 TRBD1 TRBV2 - CASSEDEDRDDGYTF TGTGCCAGCAGTGAAGACGAGGACAGGGATGATGGCTACACCTTC
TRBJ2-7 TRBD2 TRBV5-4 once CASSLALAGTTYEQYF TGTGCCAGCAGCTTGGCTCTAGCGGGGACCACCTACGAGCAGTACTTC
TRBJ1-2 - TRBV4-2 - CASSQDAFGAGTF -
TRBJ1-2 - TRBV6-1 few CASSDLGPKGCGYTF TGTGCCAGCAGTGATTTGGGGCCAAAAGGCTGTGGCTACACCTTC
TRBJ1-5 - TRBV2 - CASSREEMGNQPQHF TGTGCCAGCAGTCGAGAGGAGATGGGCAATCAGCCCCAGCATTTT
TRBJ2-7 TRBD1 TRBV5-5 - CASSSTGTGGYEQYF TGTGCCAGCAGCTCAACCGGGACAGGGGGCTACGAGCAGTACTTC
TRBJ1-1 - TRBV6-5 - CASSYSRSDTEAFF TGTGCCAGCAGTTACTCAAGGAGCGACACTGAAGCTTTCTTT
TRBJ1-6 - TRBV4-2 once CASSQEGARADYNSPLHF TGTGCCAGCAGCCAAGAGGGGGCCAGGGCGGACTATAATTCACCCCTCCACTTT
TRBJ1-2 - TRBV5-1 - CASSLVPYYGYTF TGCGCCAGCAGCTTGGTCCCCTACTATGGCTACACCTTC
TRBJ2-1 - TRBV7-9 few CASSLTRHYNEQFF TGTGCCAGCAGCTTGACCCGACACTACAATGAGCAGTTCTTC
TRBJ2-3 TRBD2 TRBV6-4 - CASSESGATDTQYF TGTGCCAGCAGTGAGAGCGGGGCGACAGATACGCAGTATTTT
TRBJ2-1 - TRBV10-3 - CAISSGYEQFF TGTGCCATCAGCAGCGGGTACGAGCAGTTCTTC
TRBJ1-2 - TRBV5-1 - CASTISVPGGYGYTF TGCGCCAGCACCATTTCCGTTCCGGGTGGCTATGGCTACACCTTC
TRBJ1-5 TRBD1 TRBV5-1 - CASSRTGGGNQPQHF TGCGCCAGCAGCAGGACAGGGGGCGGCAATCAGCCCCAGCATTTT
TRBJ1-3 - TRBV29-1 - CSVGTAGSGNTIYF TGCAGCGTTGGAACAGCGGGGTCCGGAAACACCATATATTTT
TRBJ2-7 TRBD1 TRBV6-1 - CASSLQGPSYEQYF TGTGCCAGCAGTTTACAGGGGCCGTCCTACGAGCAGTACTTC
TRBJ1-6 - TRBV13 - CASSPLGQPLHF TGTGCCAGCAGCCCTCTGGGACAACCCCTCCACTTT
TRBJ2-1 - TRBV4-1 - CASSPTDTKYNEQFF TGCGCCAGCAGTCCAACGGACACCAAGTACAATGAGCAGTTCTTC
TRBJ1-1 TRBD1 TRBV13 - CASSASGTDSEAFF TGTGCCAGCAGCGCCTCCGGGACAGATTCTGAAGCTTTCTTT
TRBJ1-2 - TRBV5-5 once CASSFGGGGYTF TGTGCCAGCAGCTTTGGGGGGGGAGGCTACACCTTC
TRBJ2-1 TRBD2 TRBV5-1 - CASSLTGGLNEQFF TGCGCCAGCAGCTTGACGGGGGGGCTCAATGAGCAGTTCTTC
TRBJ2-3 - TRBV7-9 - CASSLASYTDTQYF TGTGCCAGCAGCTTAGCTAGCTACACAGATACGCAGTATTTT
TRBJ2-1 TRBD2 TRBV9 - CASSPTSGAYNEQFF TGTGCCAGCAGCCCGACTAGCGGGGCTTACAATGAGCAGTTCTTC
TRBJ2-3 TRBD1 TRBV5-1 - CASSQDRGGSSTDTQYF TGCGCCAGCAGCCAGGACAGGGGGGGGTCTAGCACAGATACGCAGTATTTT
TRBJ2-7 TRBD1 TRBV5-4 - CASSPSGTAYEQYF TGTGCCAGCAGCCCCTCCGGGACAGCATACGAGCAGTACTTC
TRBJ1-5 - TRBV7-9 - CASSPRGSNQPQHF TGTGCCAGCAGCCCCCGGGGTAGCAATCAGCCCCAGCATTTT
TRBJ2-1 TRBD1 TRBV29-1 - CSVEGYQGATIYNEQFF TGCAGCGTAGAAGGGTACCAGGGGGCTACCATCTACAATGAGCAGTTCTTC
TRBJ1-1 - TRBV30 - CAWSLTGTLNTEAFF TGTGCCTGGAGTCTAACCGGGACATTGAACACTGAAGCTTTCTTT
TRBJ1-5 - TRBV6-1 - CASRELQARGNQPQHF TGTGCCAGCAGGGAACTACAGGCCAGGGGCAATCAGCCCCAGCATTTT
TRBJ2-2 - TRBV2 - CASRTESTGELFF TGTGCCAGCAGGACAGAAAGCACCGGGGAGCTGTTTTTT
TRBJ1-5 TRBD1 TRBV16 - CASSPQQGVGQPQHF TGTGCCAGCAGCCCCCAACAGGGGGTGGGTCAGCCCCAGCATTTT
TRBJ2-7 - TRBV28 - CASSLIGIEGGIYEQYF TGTGCCAGCAGTTTGATTGGGATTGAAGGGGGAATTTACGAGCAGTACTTC
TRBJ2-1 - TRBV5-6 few CASSFIELVYNEQFF TGTGCCAGCAGCTTTATTGAACTAGTCTACAATGAGCAGTTCTTC
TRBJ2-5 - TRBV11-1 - CASSLRSGLETQYF TGTGCCAGCAGCTTGAGGAGCGGGCTGGAGACCCAGTACTTC
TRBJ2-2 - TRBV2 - CASSEDGGLYPNTGELFF TGTGCCAGCAGTGAAGACGGGGGGCTCTACCCGAACACCGGGGAGCTGTTTTTT
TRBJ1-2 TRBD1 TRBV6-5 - CASSRGQGQDGYTF TGTGCCAGCAGCCGCGGACAGGGGCAAGATGGCTACACCTTC
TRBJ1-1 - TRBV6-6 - CASSGGMNTEAFF TGTGCCAGCAGCGGGGGAATGAACACTGAAGCTTTCTTT
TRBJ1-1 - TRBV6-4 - CASSPVRTDMNTEAFF TGTGCCAGCAGTCCAGTTAGGACAGATATGAACACTGAAGCTTTCTTT
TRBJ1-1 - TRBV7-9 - CASSLTGGLTEAFF TGTGCCAGCAGCTTAACCGGGGGGTTGACTGAAGCTTTCTTT
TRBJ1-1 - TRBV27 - CASSLIPGLSTEAFF TGTGCCAGCAGTTTAATTCCCGGGTTGAGCACTGAAGCTTTCTTT
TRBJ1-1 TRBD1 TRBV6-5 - CASNKQGGTEAFF TGTGCCAGCAACAAACAGGGGGGGACTGAAGCTTTCTTT
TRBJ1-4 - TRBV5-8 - CASSLVQAGNEKLFF TGTGCCAGCAGCTTGGTTCAGGCTGGGAATGAAAAACTGTTTTTT
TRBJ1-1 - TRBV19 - CASSFHRDTEAFF TGTGCCAGTAGTTTTCATCGGGACACTGAAGCTTTCTTT
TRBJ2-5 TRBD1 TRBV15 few CATSREGGQSQETQYF TGTGCCACCAGCAGAGAAGGGGGACAGAGCCAAGAGACCCAGTACTTC
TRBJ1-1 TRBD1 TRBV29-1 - CSVESGTDTEAFF TGCAGCGTTGAATCTGGGACAGACACTGAAGCTTTCTTT
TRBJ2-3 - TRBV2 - CASSAIIRSTDTQYF TGTGCCAGCAGTGCAATAATCCGGAGCACAGATACGCAGTATTTT
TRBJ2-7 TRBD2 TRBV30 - CAWSGGTNPYEQYF TGTGCCTGGAGTGGAGGGACTAACCCCTACGAGCAGTACTTC
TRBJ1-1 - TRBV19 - CASSIRTIRGGETEAFF TGTGCCAGTAGTATTAGAACAATTCGGGGAGGGGAAACTGAAGCTTTCTTT